Below, one T cell receptor (beta chain) is given with its context. Antigen specificity is unknown. The junction shows a germline mismatch at one end, possibly a read error. The data originate from a study of cytomegalovirus exposure and HLA in healthy donors. Germline V gene data show CDR1 as DFQATT and CDR2 as SNEGSKA (reference sequence). CDR3 size: 11 residues. Study-level points and caveats: Of the V segments, some could not be distinguished, including TRBV6-2 and TRBV6-3, and were excluded. Reports showed the classifier diagnosing cytomegalovirus status with high specificity and sensitivity.

Researchers ran the PCR with 60 Vbeta and 13 Jbeta primers. TCRdb's table, derived via immunoSEQ multiplex PCR, lists solely in-frame clones and lacks some. The repertoire holds roughly 190,000 clones, about four fifths seen once, with about 3% in the top ten. This receptor was identified in a female donor in good health and CMV-seronegative. The V and J genes are TRBV20-1 and TRBJ2-5, with D uncertain. The sequenced sample was PBMCs. CDR3 region: CSASAQEAQYF. The CDR3 DNA sequence: TGCAGTGCTAGCGCTCAAGAGGCCCAGTACTTC.